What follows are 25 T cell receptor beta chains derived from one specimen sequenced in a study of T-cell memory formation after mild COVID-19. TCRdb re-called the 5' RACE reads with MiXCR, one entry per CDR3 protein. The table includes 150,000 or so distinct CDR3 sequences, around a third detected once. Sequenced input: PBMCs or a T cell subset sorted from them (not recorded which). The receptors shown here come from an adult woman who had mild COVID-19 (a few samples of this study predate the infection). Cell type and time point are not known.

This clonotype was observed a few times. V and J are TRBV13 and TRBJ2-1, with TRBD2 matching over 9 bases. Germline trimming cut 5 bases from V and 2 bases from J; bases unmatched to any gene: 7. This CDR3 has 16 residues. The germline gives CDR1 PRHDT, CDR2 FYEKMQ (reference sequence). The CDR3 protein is CASSPQRGVPYNEQFF. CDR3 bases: TGTGCCAGCAGCCCCCAGCGGGGGGTTCCCTACAATGAGCAGTTCTTC.

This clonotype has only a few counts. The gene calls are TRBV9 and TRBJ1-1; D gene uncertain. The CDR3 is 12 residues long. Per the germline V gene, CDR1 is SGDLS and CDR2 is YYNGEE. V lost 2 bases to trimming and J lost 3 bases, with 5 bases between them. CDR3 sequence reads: CASSVADTEAFF. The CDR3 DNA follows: TGTGCCAGCAGCGTGGCGGACACTGAAGCTTTCTTT.

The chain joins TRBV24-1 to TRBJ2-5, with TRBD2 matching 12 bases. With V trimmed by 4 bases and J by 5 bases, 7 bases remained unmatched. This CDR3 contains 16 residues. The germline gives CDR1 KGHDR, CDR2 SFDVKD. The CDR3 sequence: CATSDSSGGALETQYF. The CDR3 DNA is TGTGCCACCAGTGACTCTAGCGGGGGGGCCTTGGAGACCCAGTACTTC.

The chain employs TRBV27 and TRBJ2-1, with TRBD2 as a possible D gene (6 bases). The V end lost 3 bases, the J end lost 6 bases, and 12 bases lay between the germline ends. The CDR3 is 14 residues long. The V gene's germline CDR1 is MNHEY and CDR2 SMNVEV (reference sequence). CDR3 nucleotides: TGTGCCAGCAGTTTCCGCCGGGAGTCCAATGAGCAGTTCTTC. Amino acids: CASSFRRESNEQFF.

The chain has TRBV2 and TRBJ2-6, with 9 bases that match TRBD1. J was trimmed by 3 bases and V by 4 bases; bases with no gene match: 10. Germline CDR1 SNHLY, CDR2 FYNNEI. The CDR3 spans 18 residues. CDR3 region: CASSGLQGAYRGANVLTF. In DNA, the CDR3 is TGTGCCAGCAGTGGCCTACAGGGGGCTTATCGTGGGGCCAACGTCCTGACTTTC.

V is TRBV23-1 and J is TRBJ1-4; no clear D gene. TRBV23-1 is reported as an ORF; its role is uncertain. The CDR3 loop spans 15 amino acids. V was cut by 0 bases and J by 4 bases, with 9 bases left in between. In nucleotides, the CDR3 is TGCGCCAGCAGTCAATCGGAAGTCAGTAATGAAAAACTGTTTTTT. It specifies CASSQSEVSNEKLFF.

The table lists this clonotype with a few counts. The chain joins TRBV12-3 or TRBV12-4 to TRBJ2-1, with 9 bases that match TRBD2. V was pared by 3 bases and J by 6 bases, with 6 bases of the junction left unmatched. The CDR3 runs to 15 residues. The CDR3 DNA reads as TGTGCCAGCAGTTTTGCGGGAGGGCCTAGCAATGAGCAGTTCTTC. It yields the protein CASSFAGGPSNEQFF.

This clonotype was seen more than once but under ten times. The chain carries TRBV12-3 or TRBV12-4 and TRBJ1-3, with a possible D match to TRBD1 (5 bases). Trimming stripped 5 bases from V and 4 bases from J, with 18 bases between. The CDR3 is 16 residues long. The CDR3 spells CASSRTSGVRGNTIYF. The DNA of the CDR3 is TGTGCCAGCAGTCGTACCTCGGGGGTACGGGGAAACACCATATATTTT.

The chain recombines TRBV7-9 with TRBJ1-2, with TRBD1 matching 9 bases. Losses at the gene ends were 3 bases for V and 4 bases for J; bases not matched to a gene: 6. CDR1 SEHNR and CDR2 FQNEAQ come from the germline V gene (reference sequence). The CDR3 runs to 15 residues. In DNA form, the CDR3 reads TGTGCCAGCAGCTTCGAGGACAGGGGATTCTATGGCTACACCTTC. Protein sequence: CASSFEDRGFYGYTF.

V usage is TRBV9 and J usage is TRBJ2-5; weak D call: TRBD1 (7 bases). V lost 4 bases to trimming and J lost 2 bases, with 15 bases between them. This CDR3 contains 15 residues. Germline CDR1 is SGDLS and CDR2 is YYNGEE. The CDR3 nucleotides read TGTGCCAGCAGCATCGGAGGGACAGTACAAGAGACCCAGTACTTC. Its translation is CASSIGGTVQETQYF.

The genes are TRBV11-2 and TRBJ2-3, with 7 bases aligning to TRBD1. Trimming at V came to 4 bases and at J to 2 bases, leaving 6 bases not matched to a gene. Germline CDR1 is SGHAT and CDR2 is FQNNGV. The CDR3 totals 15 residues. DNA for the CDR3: TGTGCCAGCAGCTCAACAGGGGTCTCCACAGATACGCAGTATTTT. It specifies CASSSTGVSTDTQYF.

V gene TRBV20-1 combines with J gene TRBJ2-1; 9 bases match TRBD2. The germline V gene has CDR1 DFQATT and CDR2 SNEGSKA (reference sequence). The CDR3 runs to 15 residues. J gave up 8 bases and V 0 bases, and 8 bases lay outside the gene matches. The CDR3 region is CSARDSAGGSDEQFF. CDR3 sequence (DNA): TGCAGTGCTAGAGATAGCGCGGGAGGGTCGGATGAGCAGTTCTTC.

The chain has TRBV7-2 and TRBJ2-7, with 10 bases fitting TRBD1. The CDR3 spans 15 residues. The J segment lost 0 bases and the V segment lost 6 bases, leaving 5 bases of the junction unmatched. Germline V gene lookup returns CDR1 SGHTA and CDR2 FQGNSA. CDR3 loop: CASRRGTGVSYEQYF. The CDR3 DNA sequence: TGTGCCAGCAGACGAGGGACAGGGGTCTCCTACGAGCAGTACTTC.

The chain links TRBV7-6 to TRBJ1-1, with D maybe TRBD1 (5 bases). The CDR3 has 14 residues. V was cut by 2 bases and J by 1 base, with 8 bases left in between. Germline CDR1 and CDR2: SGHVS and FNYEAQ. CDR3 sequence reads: CASSLSGQNTEAFF. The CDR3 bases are TGTGCCAGCAGCTTAAGCGGACAGAACACTGAAGCTTTCTTT.

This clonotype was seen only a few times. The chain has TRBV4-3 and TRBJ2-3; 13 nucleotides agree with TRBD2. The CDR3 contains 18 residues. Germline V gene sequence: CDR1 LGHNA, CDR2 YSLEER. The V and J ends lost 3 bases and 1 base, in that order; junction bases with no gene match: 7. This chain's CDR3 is CASSQTGLAGLRTDTQYF. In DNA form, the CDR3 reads TGCGCCAGCAGCCAGACGGGACTAGCGGGACTACGCACAGATACGCAGTATTTT.

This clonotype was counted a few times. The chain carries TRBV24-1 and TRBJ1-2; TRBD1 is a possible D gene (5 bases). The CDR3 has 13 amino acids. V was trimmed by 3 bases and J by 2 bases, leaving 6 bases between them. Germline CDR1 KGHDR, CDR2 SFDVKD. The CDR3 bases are TGTGCCACCAGTGATGGGGGGAACTATGGCTACACCTTC. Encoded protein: CATSDGGNYGYTF.

The CDR3 DNA sequence: TGCGCCAGCAGCTTGGAAGATGTGTACAATGAGCAGTTCTTC. Translation: CASSLEDVYNEQFF. The chain is built from TRBV5-1 and TRBJ2-1; D not resolved. Deletions cut 0 bases from V and 4 bases from J, with 8 bases between. The CDR3 consists of 14 residues. In germline, CDR1 is SGHRS, CDR2 YFSETQ.

CDR3 sequence (DNA): TGTGCCAGCAGTTACTCACACGGGAAGACCCAGTACTTC. Protein sequence: CASSYSHGKTQYF. The chain carries TRBV6-5 and TRBJ2-5; possibly TRBD2 for D (5 bases). The CDR3 contains 13 residues. CDR1 MNHEY and CDR2 SVGAGI come from the germline V gene. The V end lost 0 bases, the J end lost 6 bases, and 8 bases lay between the germline ends.

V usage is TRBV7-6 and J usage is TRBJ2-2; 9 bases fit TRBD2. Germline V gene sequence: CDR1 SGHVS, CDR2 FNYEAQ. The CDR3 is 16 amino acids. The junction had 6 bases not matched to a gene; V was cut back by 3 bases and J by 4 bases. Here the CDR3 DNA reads TGTGCCAGCAGCTTTGGTAGCGGGAGCGGCACCGGGGAGCTGTTTTTT. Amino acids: CASSFGSGSGTGELFF.

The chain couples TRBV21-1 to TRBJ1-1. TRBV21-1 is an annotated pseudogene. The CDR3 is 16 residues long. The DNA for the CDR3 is TGTGCCAGCAGCAAAGGAGATCGGCAGGATAAGGATGAAGCTTTCTTT. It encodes CASSKGDRQDKDEAFF.

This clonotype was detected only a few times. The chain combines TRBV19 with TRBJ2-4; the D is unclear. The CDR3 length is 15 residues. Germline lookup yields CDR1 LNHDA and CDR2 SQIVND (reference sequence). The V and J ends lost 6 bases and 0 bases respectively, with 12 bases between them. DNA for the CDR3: TGTGCCAGTAGACAAAGTATGCTAGCCAAAAACATTCAGTACTTC. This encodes CASRQSMLAKNIQYF.

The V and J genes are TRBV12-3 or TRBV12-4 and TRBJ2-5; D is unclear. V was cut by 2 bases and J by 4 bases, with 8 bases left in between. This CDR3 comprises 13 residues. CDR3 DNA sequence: TGTGCCAGCAGTTTACCGATCCGAGAGACCCAGTACTTC. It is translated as CASSLPIRETQYF.

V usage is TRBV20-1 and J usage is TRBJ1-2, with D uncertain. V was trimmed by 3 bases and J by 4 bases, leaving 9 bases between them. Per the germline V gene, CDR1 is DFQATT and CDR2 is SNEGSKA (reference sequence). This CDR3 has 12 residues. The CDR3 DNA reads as TGCAGTGCTAGGCCGGAGGGCTATGGCTACACCTTC. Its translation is CSARPEGYGYTF.

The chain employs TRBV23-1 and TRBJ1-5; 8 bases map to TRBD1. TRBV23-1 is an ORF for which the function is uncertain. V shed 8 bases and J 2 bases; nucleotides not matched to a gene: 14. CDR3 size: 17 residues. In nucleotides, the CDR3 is TGCGCCAGCTCTCCAAAAGGCAGGGGGCGAGGCAATCAGCCCCAGCATTTT. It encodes CASSPKGRGRGNQPQHF.

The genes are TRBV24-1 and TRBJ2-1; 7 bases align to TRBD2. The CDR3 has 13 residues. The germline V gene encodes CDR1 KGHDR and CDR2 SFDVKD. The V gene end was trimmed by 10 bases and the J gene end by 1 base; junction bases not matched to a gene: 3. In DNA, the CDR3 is TGTGCCACTTCTAGCGGATCCTACAATGAGCAGTTCTTC. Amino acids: CATSSGSYNEQFF.